The 17 T cell receptor beta chains given below trace back to one sample, sequenced in a study of cytomegalovirus exposure and HLA in healthy donors. Primers for the PCR totalled 60 Vbeta and 13 Jbeta. Assay used: immunoSEQ multiplex PCR; TCRdb lists only in-frame clones, some missing. The repertoire holds roughly 150,000 clones, with about 70% as singletons. Sample: PBMCs. These TCRs come from a man aged 25 to 40 in good health and CMV-seropositive.

This clone has only a few counts. The rearrangement links TRBV10-1 to TRBJ1-1; D not certain. CDR3 length: 17 residues. V lost 3 bases and J lost 1, with 18 bases in between. Germline V gene lookup returns CDR1 WNHNN and CDR2 SYGVQD (reference sequence). CDR3 sequence reads: CASSDPLPGKSNTEAFF. The DNA for the CDR3 is TGCGCCAGCAGTGATCCCCTCCCGGGGAAATCGAACACTGAAGCTTTCTTT.

The V and J genes are TRBV4-2 and TRBJ1-2; 11 bases align to TRBD1. CDR3 length: 16 residues. Germline V gene data show CDR1 as LGHNA and CDR2 as YNFKEQ. Trimming cost V 0 bases and J 8 bases; bases outside gene matches: 8. The CDR3 here is CASSQEGGQGVGGYTF. In DNA form, the CDR3 reads TGTGCCAGCAGCCAAGAGGGGGGACAGGGGGTGGGAGGCTACACCTTC.

The chain employs TRBV5-1 and TRBJ1-2, with unresolved D. CDR1 is SGHRS, CDR2 YFSETQ, per germline. Trimming took off 4 bases at V and 10 bases at J, with 14 bases between the two ends. The CDR3 covers 12 residues. In DNA, the CDR3 is TGCGCCAGCAGCGCCGGAAGGGAGGACTACACCTTC. Residues: CASSAGREDYTF. Together with reference TRBV5-1 and TRBJ1-2, the CDR3 gives the full variable domain: KAGVTQTPRYLIKTRGQQVTLSCSPISGHRSVSWYQQTPGQGLQFLFEYFSETQRNKGNFPGRFSGRQFSNSRSEMNVSTLELGDSALYLCASSAGREDYTFGSGTRLTVV.

The gene calls are TRBV12-5 and TRBJ2-1; no firm D call. Trimming left V 3 bases short and J 8 bases short, with 2 bases between. The germline V gene encodes CDR1 LGHNT and CDR2 FRNRAP. The CDR3 runs 10 residues. The DNA of the CDR3 is TGTGCTAGTGGTTTCGATGAGCAGTTCTTC. It codes for CASGFDEQFF.

This clone was seen once. This chain connects TRBV4-1 to TRBJ2-5, with unresolved D. The J call is in doubt because the DNA end fits TRBJ2-7 better. Per germline, CDR1 MGHRA and CDR2 YSYEKL. CDR3 length: 15 residues. CDR3 sequence (DNA): TGCGCCAGCAGCCAAGAAACTACCCCACCCTACGAGCAGTACTTC. Protein product: CASSQETTPPYEQYF.

The genes are TRBV19 and TRBJ2-2, with no clear D. CDR3 length equals 14 residues. The germline CDR1 and CDR2 sequences are LNHDA and SQIVND (reference sequence). V shed 3 bases and J shed 0 bases, with 5 bases lying between them. The CDR3 reads CASSMSANTGELFF. CDR3 DNA: TGTGCCAGTAGTATGTCCGCGAACACCGGGGAGCTGTTTTTT.

The chain joins TRBV9 to TRBJ2-7; perhaps TRBD1 as D (7 bases). CDR1 SGDLS and CDR2 YYNGEE come from the germline V gene. V lost 4 bases and J lost 2, with 19 bases in between. This CDR3 is built from 16 residues. The CDR3: CASSPGGTDQTYEQYF. DNA for the CDR3: TGTGCCAGCAGCCCAGGGGGGACAGACCAAACCTACGAGCAGTACTTC.

The J gene is TRBJ1-5, the V gene TRBV6-1; unclear D gene. Between the trimmed V and J ends, which lost 10 bases and 4 bases, there was a span of 11 bases. Germline V gives CDR1 MNHNS, CDR2 SASEGT. The CDR3 has 12 amino acids. The CDR3 loop is CATGLMNQPQHF. CDR3 DNA sequence: TGTGCCACCGGGTTGATGAATCAGCCCCAGCATTTT.

Details on this clone: A read error may produce the germline difference seen at one junction end. The chain joins TRBV4-1 to TRBJ1-1; 7 bases are a match to TRBD1. The CDR3 totals 16 residues. Germline V gives CDR1 MGHRA, CDR2 YSYEKL. CDR3: CASSQDRYRGNTEAFF. DNA for the CDR3: TGTGCCAGCAGCCAAGATCGGTACAGGGGTAACACTGAAGCTTTCTTT.

The V and J genes are TRBV27 and TRBJ2-2; 10 bases are a match to TRBD1. This CDR3 comprises 15 residues. J gave up 4 bases and V 2 bases, and 1 base lay outside the gene matches. Germline-derived CDR1 and CDR2 are MNHEY and SMNVEV (reference sequence). The CDR3 nucleotides read TGTGCCAGCAGTTTAGGGACAGGGGTCACCGGGGAGCTGTTTTTT. Its translation is CASSLGTGVTGELFF.

The DNA for the CDR3 is TGTGCCAGCAGCTACGGACAGGGAGTATCACCCCTCCACTTT. It encodes CASSYGQGVSPLHF. The chain uses TRBV5-6 and TRBJ1-6; 8 bases agree with TRBD1. Per germline, CDR1 SGHDT and CDR2 YYEEEE. V shed 3 bases, J shed 10 bases, and the junction held 6 bases outside the gene matches. The CDR3 sequence is 14 residues long.

V gene TRBV5-1 combines with J gene TRBJ2-5; 9 bases align to TRBD2. The CDR3 length is 18 residues. The germline V gene encodes CDR1 SGHRS and CDR2 YFSETQ. Germline trimming cut 3 bases from V and 4 bases from J; bases unmatched to any gene: 16. The CDR3 protein is CASSSPRASGEHRETQYF. CDR3 nucleotide sequence: TGCGCCAGCAGCTCTCCGCGGGCTAGCGGGGAGCATCGAGAGACCCAGTACTTC. The whole variable domain, filled in from reference TRBV5-1 and TRBJ2-5, reads KAGVTQTPRYLIKTRGQQVTLSCSPISGHRSVSWYQQTPGQGLQFLFEYFSETQRNKGNFPGRFSGRQFSNSRSEMNVSTLELGDSALYLCASSSPRASGEHRETQYFGPGTRLLVL.

J is TRBJ1-2 and V is TRBV9; a weak D match, TRBD1 (5 bases). The CDR3 covers 14 residues. V lost 0 bases, J lost 4 bases, and 10 bases lay in between. Germline V lookup: CDR1 SGDLS, CDR2 YYNGEE. The CDR3: CASSVDGGSYGYTF. CDR3 nucleotides: TGTGCCAGCAGCGTAGACGGGGGAAGCTATGGCTACACCTTC.

The chain uses TRBV10-1 and TRBJ2-7; 8 nucleotides agree with TRBD2. The CDR3 length is 15 residues. The ends lost 4 bases at V and 6 bases at J; junction bases unmatched: 11. Germline CDR1 reads WNHNN; CDR2 reads SYGVQD (reference sequence). The CDR3 reads CASSAGTSAVTEQYF. Written as DNA, the CDR3 is TGCGCCAGCAGTGCGGGGACTAGTGCGGTTACCGAGCAGTACTTC.

The genes are TRBV5-5 and TRBJ2-7; 12 nucleotides match TRBD2. Germline assignment: CDR1 SGHKS and CDR2 YYEKEE (reference sequence). The CDR3 loop spans 17 amino acids. V was pared by 0 bases and J by 5 bases, with 9 bases of the junction left unmatched. Here the CDR3 DNA reads TGTGCCAGCAGCTTGGTGGCTAGCGGGAGGGCGGCGGACGAGCAGTACTTC. It encodes CASSLVASGRAADEQYF.

The V gene is TRBV7-8, the J gene TRBJ2-5; tentatively, D is TRBD2 (5 bases). Deletions cut 4 bases from V and 0 bases from J, with 15 bases between. Germline V gene lookup returns CDR1 SGHVS and CDR2 FQNEAQ. There are 16 residues in the CDR3. The chain's CDR3 is CASSWTALADQETQYF. CDR3 bases: TGTGCCAGCAGCTGGACTGCTTTGGCGGACCAAGAGACCCAGTACTTC.

The gene calls are TRBV7-9 and TRBJ2-5, with a tentative D call TRBD1 (6 bases). Looked up from germline, CDR1 is SEHNR and CDR2 is FQNEAQ (reference sequence). V lost 3 bases to trimming and J lost 5 bases, with 13 bases between them. The CDR3 length is 14 residues. CDR3 sequence: CASSFLQGGETQYF. CDR3 nucleotides: TGTGCCAGCAGCTTCCTACAGGGCGGTGAGACCCAGTACTTC. The entire variable domain, with the rest obtained from reference TRBV7-9 and TRBJ2-5, is as follows: DTGVSQNPRHKITKRGQNVTFRCDPISEHNRLYWYRQTLGQGPEFLTYFQNEAQLEKSRLLSDRFSAERPKGSFSTLEIQRTEQGDSAMYLCASSFLQGGETQYFGPGTRLLVL.